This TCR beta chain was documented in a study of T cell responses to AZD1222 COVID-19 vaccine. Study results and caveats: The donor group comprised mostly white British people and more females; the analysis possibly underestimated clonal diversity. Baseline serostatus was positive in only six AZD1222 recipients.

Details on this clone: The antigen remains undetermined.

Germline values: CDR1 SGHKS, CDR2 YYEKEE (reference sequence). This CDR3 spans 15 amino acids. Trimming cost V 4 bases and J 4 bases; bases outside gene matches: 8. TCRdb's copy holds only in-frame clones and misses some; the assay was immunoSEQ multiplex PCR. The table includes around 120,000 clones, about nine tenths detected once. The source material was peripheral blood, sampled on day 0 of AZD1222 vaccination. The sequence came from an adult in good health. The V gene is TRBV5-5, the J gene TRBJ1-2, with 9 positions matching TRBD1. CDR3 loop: CASSQDRGYSYGYTF. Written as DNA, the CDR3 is TGTGCCAGCAGCCAAGACAGGGGGTATAGCTATGGCTACACCTTC.